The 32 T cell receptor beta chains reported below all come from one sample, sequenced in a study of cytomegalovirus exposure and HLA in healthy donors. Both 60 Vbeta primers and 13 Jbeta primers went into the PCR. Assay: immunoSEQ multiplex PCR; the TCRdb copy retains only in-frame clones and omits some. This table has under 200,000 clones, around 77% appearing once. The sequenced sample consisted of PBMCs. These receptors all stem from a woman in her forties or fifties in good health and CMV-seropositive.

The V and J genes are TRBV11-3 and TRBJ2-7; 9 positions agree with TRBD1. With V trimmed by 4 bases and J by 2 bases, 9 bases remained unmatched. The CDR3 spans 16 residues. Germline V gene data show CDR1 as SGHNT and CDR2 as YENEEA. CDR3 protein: CASSWGAGTGTYEQYF. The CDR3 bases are TGTGCCAGCAGCTGGGGGGCCGGGACAGGGACCTACGAGCAGTACTTC. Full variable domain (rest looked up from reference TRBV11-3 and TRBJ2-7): EAGVVQSPRYKIIEKKQPVAFWCNPISGHNTLYWYLQNLGQGPELLIRYENEEAVDDSQLPKDRFSAERLKGVDSTLKIQPAELGDSAVYLCASSWGAGTGTYEQYFGPGTRLTVT.

The CDR3: CASGSPRQANTGELFF. The DNA of the CDR3 is TGTGCTAGTGGTTCACCACGACAGGCGAACACCGGGGAGCTGTTTTTT. The chain joins TRBV12-5 to TRBJ2-2, with a tentative D call TRBD1 (6 bases). The CDR3 has 16 amino acids. Germline V gives CDR1 LGHNT, CDR2 FRNRAP. The V end was cut by 4 bases, the J end by 0 bases, with 12 bases between.

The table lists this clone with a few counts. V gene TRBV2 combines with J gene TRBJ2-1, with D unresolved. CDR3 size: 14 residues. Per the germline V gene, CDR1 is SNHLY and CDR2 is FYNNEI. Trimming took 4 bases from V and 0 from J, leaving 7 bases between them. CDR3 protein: CASSVARSYNEQFF. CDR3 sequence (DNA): TGTGCCAGCAGTGTAGCTCGCTCCTACAATGAGCAGTTCTTC.

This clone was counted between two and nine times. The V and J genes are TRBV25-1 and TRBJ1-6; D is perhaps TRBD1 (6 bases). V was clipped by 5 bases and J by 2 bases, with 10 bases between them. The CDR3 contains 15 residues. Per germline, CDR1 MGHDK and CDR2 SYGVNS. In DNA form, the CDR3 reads TGTGCCAGCAGTCTGTGGGGGCCCTATAATTCACCCCTCCACTTT. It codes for CASSLWGPYNSPLHF. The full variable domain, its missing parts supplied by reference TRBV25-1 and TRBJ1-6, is EADIYQTPRYLVIGTGKKITLECSQTMGHDKMYWYQQDPGMELHLIHYSYGVNSTEKGDLSSESTVSRIRTEHFPLTLESARPSHTSQYLCASSLWGPYNSPLHFGNGTRLTVT.

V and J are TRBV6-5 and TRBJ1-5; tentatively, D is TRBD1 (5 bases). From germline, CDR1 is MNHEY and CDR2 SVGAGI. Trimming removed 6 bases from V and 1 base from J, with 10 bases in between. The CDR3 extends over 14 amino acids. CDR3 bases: TGTGCCAGCAGATCCAGACAGAGCAATCAGCCCCAGCATTTT. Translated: CASRSRQSNQPQHF.

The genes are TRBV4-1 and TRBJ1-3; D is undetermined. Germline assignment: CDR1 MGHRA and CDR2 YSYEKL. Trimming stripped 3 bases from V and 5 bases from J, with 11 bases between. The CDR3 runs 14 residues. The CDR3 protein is CASSQGEYRNTIYF. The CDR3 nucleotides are TGCGCCAGCAGCCAGGGCGAGTATCGAAACACCATATATTTT.

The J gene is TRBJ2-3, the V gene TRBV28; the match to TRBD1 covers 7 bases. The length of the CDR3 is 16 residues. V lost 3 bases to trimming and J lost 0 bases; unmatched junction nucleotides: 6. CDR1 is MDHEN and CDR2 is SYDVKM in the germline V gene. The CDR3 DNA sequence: TGTGCCAGCAGTTTCTCCAACAGGGGTAGCACAGATACGCAGTATTTT. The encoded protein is CASSFSNRGSTDTQYF. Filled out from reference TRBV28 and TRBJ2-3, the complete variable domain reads DVKVTQSSRYLVKRTGEKVFLECVQDMDHENMFWYRQDPGLGLRLIYFSYDVKMKEKGDIPEGYSVSREKKERFSLILESASTNQTSMYLCASSFSNRGSTDTQYFGPGTRLTVL.

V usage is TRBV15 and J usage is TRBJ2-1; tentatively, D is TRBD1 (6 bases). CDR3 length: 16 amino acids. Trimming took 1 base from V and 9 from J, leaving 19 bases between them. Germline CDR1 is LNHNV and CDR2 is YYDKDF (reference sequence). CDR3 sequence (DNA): TGTGCCACCAGCAGAGGAGTTTGGAATACAGGGAGTGAGCAGTTCTTC. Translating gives CATSRGVWNTGSEQFF.

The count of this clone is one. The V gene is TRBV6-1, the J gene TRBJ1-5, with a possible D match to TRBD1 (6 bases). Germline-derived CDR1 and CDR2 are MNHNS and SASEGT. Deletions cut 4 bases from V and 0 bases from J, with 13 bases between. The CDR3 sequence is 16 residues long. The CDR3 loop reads CASSAEGDYSNQPQHF. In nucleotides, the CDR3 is TGTGCCAGCAGTGCTGAGGGGGATTATAGCAATCAGCCCCAGCATTTT.

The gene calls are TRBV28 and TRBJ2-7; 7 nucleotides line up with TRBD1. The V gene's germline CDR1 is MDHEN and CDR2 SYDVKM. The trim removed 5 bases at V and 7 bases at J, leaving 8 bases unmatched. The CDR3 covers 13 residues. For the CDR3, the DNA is TGTGCCAGCAGTCATCAGGGGGTAGGGGAGCAGTACTTC. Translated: CASSHQGVGEQYF.

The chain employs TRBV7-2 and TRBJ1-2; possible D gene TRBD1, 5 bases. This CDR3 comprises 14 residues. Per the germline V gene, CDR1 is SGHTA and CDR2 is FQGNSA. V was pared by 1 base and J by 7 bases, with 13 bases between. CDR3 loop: CASSLDGRVAGYTF. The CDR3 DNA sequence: TGTGCCAGCAGCTTAGACGGCAGGGTTGCTGGCTACACCTTC.

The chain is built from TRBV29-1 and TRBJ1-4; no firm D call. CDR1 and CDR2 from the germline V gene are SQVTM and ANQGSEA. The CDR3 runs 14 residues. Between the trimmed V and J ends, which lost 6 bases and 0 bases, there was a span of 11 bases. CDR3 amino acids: CSVYSASTNEKLFF. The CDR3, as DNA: TGCAGCGTCTATAGCGCTTCAACTAATGAAAAACTGTTTTTT.

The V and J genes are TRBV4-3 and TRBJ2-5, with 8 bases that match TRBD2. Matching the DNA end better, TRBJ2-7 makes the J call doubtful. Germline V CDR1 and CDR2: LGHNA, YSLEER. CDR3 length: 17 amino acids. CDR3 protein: CASSQSGSGSLPYEQYF. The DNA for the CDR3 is TGCGCCAGCAGCCAATCGGGAAGCGGGAGTCTTCCCTACGAGCAGTACTTC.

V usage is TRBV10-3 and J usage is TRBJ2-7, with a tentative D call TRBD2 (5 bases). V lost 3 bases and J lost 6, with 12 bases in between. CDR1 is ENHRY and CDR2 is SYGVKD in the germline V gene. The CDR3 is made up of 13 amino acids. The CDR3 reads CAISDNSAREQYF. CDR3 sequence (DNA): TGTGCCATCAGTGATAATAGCGCCCGCGAGCAGTACTTC.

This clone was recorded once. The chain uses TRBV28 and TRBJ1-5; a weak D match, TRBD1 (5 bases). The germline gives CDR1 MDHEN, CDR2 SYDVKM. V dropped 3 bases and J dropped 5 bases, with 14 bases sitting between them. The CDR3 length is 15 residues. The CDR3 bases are TGTGCCAGCAGTTTTGGAGGGACGCGGCATCAGCCCCAGCATTTT. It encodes CASSFGGTRHQPQHF.

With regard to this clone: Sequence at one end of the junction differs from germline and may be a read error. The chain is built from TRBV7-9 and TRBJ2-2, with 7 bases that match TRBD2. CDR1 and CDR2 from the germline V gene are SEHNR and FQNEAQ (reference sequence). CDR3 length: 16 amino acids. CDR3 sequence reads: CSSSLGAGANTGELFF. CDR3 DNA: TGTTCCAGCAGCTTAGGGGCGGGGGCGAACACCGGGGAGCTGTTTTTT.

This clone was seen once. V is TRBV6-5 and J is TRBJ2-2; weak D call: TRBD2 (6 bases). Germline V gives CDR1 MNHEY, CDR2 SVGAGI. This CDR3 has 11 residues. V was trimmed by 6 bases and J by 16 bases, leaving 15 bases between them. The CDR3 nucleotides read TGTGCCAGCAGCCAACGCGGGGAGAGGTTTTTT. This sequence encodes CASSQRGERFF.

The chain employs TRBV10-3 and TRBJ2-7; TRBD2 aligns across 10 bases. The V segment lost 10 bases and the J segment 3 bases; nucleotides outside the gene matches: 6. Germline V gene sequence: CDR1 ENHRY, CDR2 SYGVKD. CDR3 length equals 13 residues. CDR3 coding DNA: TGTGCCACTAAGCGGGAGGGAATCTACGAGCAGTACTTC. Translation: CATKREGIYEQYF.

CDR3 nucleotide sequence: TGCGCCAGCAGCTCCGGGGAAGGCACTGAAGCTTTCTTT. Translation gives CASSSGEGTEAFF. The V and J genes are TRBV5-1 and TRBJ1-1; the D is unclear. Germline assignment: CDR1 SGHRS and CDR2 YFSETQ. CDR3 size: 13 residues. V was pared by 3 bases and J by 4 bases, with 10 bases between. The complete variable domain, with remaining parts taken from reference TRBV5-1 and TRBJ1-1, reads KAGVTQTPRYLIKTRGQQVTLSCSPISGHRSVSWYQQTPGQGLQFLFEYFSETQRNKGNFPGRFSGRQFSNSRSEMNVSTLELGDSALYLCASSSGEGTEAFFGQGTRLTVV.

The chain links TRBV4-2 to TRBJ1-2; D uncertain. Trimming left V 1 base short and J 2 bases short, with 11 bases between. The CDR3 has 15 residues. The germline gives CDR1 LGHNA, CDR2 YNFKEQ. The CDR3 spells CASSQAQATNYGYTF. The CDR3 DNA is TGTGCCAGCAGCCAAGCGCAGGCGACAAACTATGGCTACACCTTC.

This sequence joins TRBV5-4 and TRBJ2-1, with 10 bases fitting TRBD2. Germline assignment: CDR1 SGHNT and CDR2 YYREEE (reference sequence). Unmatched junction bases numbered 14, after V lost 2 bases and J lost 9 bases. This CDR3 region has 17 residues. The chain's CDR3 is CASSFGWLAGEAREQFF. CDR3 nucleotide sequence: TGTGCCAGCAGCTTCGGTTGGCTAGCGGGAGAAGCGCGTGAGCAGTTCTTC. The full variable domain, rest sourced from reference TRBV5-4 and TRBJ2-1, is ETGVTQSPTHLIKTRGQQVTLRCSSQSGHNTVSWYQQALGQGPQFIFQYYREEENGRGNFPPRFSGLQFPNYSSELNVNALELDDSALYLCASSFGWLAGEAREQFFGPGTRLTVL.

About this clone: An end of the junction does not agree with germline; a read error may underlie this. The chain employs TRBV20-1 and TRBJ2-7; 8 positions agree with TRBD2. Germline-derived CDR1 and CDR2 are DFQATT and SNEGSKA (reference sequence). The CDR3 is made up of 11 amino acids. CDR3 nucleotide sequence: TGCAGTGCCGCCTGGCGGAGCGGGAGCGTCTTC. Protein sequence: CSAAWRSGSVF.

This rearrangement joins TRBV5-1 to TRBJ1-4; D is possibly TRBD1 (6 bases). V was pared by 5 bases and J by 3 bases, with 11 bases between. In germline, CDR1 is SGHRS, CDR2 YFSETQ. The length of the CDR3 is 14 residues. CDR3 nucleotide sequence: TGCGCCAGCAGATTACAGGGAGCTAATGAAAAACTGTTTTTT. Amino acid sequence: CASRLQGANEKLFF.

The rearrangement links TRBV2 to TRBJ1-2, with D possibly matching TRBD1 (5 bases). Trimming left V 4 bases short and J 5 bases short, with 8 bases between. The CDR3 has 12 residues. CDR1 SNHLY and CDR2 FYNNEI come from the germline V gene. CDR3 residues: CASSGQQYGYTF. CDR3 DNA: TGTGCCAGCAGTGGACAGCAATATGGCTACACCTTC.

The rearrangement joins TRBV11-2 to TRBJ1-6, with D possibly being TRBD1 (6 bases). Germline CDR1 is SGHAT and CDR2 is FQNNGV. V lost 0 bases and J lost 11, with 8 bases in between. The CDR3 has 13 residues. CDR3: CASSLDPGAPLHF. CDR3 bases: TGTGCCAGCAGCTTAGATCCAGGGGCACCCCTCCACTTT.

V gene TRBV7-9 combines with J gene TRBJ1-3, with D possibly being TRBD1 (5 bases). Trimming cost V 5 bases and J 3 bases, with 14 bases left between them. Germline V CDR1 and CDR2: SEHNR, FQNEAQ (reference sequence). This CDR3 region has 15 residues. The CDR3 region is CASSPQGGVGNTIYF. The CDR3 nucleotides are TGTGCCAGCAGCCCTCAGGGAGGGGTTGGAAACACCATATATTTT.

CDR3 DNA sequence: TGCGCCAGCAGCGCGACGAGGCTAACAGGGACCTCCTACAATGAGCAGTTCTTC. Protein product: CASSATRLTGTSYNEQFF. This chain links TRBV5-1 with TRBJ2-1; tentative D call: TRBD1 (6 bases). The CDR3 runs to 18 residues. The V end was cut by 4 bases, the J end by 0 bases, with 20 bases between. Per the germline V gene, CDR1 is SGHRS and CDR2 is YFSETQ. The full variable domain, its missing parts supplied by reference TRBV5-1 and TRBJ2-1, is KAGVTQTPRYLIKTRGQQVTLSCSPISGHRSVSWYQQTPGQGLQFLFEYFSETQRNKGNFPGRFSGRQFSNSRSEMNVSTLELGDSALYLCASSATRLTGTSYNEQFFGPGTRLTVL.

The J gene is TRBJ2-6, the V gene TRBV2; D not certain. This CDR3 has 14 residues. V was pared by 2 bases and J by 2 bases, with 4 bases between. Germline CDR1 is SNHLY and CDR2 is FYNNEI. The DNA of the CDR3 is TGTGCCAGCAGTGAACTAACTGGGGCCAACGTCCTGACTTTC. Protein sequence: CASSELTGANVLTF.

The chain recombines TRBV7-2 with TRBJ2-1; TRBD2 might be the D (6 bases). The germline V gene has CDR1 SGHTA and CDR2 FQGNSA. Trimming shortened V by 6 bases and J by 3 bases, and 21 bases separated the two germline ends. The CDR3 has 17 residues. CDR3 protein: CASRYRPRPGVYNEQFF. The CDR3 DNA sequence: TGTGCCAGCAGATATAGACCTCGCCCGGGGGTCTACAATGAGCAGTTCTTC.

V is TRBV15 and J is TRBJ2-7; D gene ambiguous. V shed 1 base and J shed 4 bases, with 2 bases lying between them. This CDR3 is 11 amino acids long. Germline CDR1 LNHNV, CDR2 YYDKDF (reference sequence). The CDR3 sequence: CATSRVYEQYF. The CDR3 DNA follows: TGTGCCACCAGCAGAGTATACGAGCAGTACTTC.

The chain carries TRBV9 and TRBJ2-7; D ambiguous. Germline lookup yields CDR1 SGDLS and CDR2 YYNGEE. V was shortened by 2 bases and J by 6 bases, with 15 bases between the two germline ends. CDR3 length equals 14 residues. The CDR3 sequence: CASSVATSSTEQYF. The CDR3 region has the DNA TGTGCCAGCAGCGTCGCCACGAGCTCCACCGAGCAGTACTTC. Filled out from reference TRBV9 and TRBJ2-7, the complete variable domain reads DSGVTQTPKHLITATGQRVTLRCSPRSGDLSVYWYQQSLDQGLQFLIQYYNGEERAKGNILERFSAQQFPDLHSELNLSSLELGDSALYFCASSVATSSTEQYFGPGTRLTVT.

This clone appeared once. CDR3 in amino acids: CASSQVAGKETQYF. CDR3 bases: TGCGCCAGCAGTCAGGTAGCCGGGAAAGAGACCCAGTACTTC. V usage is TRBV5-1 and J usage is TRBJ2-5; tentative D call: TRBD2 (5 bases). V was shortened by 5 bases and J by 3 bases, with 14 bases between the two germline ends. The germline CDR1 and CDR2 sequences are SGHRS and YFSETQ. The CDR3 loop spans 14 amino acids.